The rows below give T cell receptor beta chains drawn from one sample of a study of T-cell reconstitution after alpha-beta-depleted transplantation in children. MiXCR, applied by TCRdb to the PCR reads, yields one record per CDR3 protein. The table includes 350,000 to 400,000 distinct CDR3 sequences, 20% detected once. The sample consisted of PBMCs from the stem cell graft donor, taken from the stem cell graft. The receptors were sampled from a human donor who donated a stem cell graft to a child with acute myeloid leukemia. CDR3s include the opening cysteine and the closing phenylalanine or tryptophan. The D gene is left open where the match is weak. Clone size, where shown, is once, few, many, or a class for clones that have expanded.

j_call clone_size v_call d_call cdr3_length cdr3_aa cdr3_nt
TRBJ2-7 few TRBV25-1 TRBD1 14 CASRGTGVPYEQYF TGTGCCAGCAGGGGGACAGGGGTTCCCTACGAGCAGTACTTC
TRBJ1-1 NA TRBV20-1 NA 11 CSADLNTEAFF TGCAGTGCTGACCTGAACACTGAAGCTTTCTTT
TRBJ2-7 many TRBV9 NA 13 CASSVDTSYEQYF TGTGCCAGCAGTGTAGACACTTCCTACGAGCAGTACTTC
TRBJ2-1 many TRBV4-2 NA 13 CASSLRQSHEQFF TGTGCCAGCAGCCTTAGACAGTCGCATGAGCAGTTCTTC
TRBJ2-5 few TRBV12-3/TRBV12-4 NA 14 CASTETANQETQYF TGTGCCAGCACCGAGACGGCGAACCAAGAGACCCAGTACTTC
TRBJ2-3 many TRBV3-1 NA 12 CASSQDGNTQYF TGTGCCAGCAGCCAAGATGGGAATACGCAGTATTTT
TRBJ1-3 NA TRBV4-2 NA 15 CASSQDRRVGNTIYF TGTGCCAGCAGCCAAGATCGCAGGGTTGGAAACACCATATATTTT
TRBJ2-5 few TRBV29-1 NA 12 CSVESGGETQYF TGCAGCGTTGAGAGTGGTGGAGAGACCCAGTACTTC
TRBJ2-2 few TRBV29-1 TRBD2 15 CSVLTSGANTGELFF TGCAGCGTGCTGACTAGCGGGGCGAACACCGGGGAGCTGTTTTTT
TRBJ2-7 NA TRBV12-3/TRBV12-4 TRBD2 16 CASRPSTSGRSGEQYF TGTGCCAGCAGGCCCTCAACTAGCGGGAGAAGTGGCGAGCAGTACTTC
TRBJ1-4 NA TRBV19 NA 16 CASTTTVAATNEKLFF TGTGCCAGTACCACGACAGTTGCAGCAACTAATGAAAAACTGTTTTTT
TRBJ2-5 few TRBV21-1 NA 16 CASSKDPTSAQETQYF TGTGCCAGCAGCAAAGACCCCACTAGCGCTCAAGAGACCCAGTACTTC
TRBJ2-7 few TRBV27 TRBD2 15 CASSFLQLAGYEQYF TGTGCCAGCAGTTTTCTCCAGCTAGCGGGTTACGAGCAGTACTTC
TRBJ1-1 NA TRBV5-4 TRBD1 12 CASSSPDREAFF TGTGCCAGCAGCTCGCCGGACAGGGAGGCTTTCTTT
TRBJ2-3 NA TRBV4-3 TRBD2 15 CASSQASGRADTQYF TGCGCCAGCAGCCAGGCTAGCGGGAGAGCAGATACGCAGTATTTT
TRBJ1-6 many TRBV20-1 TRBD1 15 CSAERQGARNSPLHF TGCAGTGCTGAACGACAGGGGGCGCGTAATTCACCCCTCCACTTT
TRBJ2-3 NA TRBV5-6 TRBD2 15 CASRLSGKFTDTQYF TGTGCCAGCAGACTTAGCGGGAAGTTCACAGATACGCAGTATTTT
TRBJ1-3 NA TRBV3-1 NA 15 CASSQARAAGNTIYF TGTGCCAGCAGCCAAGCCAGGGCGGCTGGAAACACCATATATTTT
TRBJ2-1 few TRBV6-8 NA 13 CASTGLEGNEQFF TGTGCCAGCACCGGACTTGAGGGGAATGAGCAGTTCTTC
TRBJ2-2 few TRBV29-1 NA 12 CSVPGIAGELFF TGCAGCGTACCCGGGATAGCCGGGGAGCTGTTTTTT
TRBJ2-1 many TRBV20-1 NA 14 CSARSGAREDEQFF TGCAGTGCTAGGTCGGGAGCTAGGGAGGATGAGCAGTTCTTC
TRBJ2-7 many TRBV7-9 NA 12 CASSFNRDEQYF TGTGCCAGCAGCTTCAACAGGGACGAGCAGTACTTC
TRBJ2-1 many TRBV6-5 TRBD1 15 CASSYVRGPYNEQFF TGTGCCAGCAGTTACGTCAGGGGGCCCTACAATGAGCAGTTCTTC
TRBJ1-1 NA TRBV5-1 TRBD1 15 CASSLVRGRDTEAFF TGCGCCAGCAGCTTGGTAAGGGGGCGAGACACTGAAGCTTTCTTT
TRBJ2-2 NA TRBV9 NA 15 CASSVSRHNTGELFF TGTGCCAGCAGCGTATCTAGGCATAACACCGGGGAGCTGTTTTTT
TRBJ2-1 many TRBV20-1 TRBD2 15 CSAPLTSGRAWEQFF TGCAGTGCTCCCCTGACTAGCGGGAGGGCCTGGGAGCAGTTCTTC
TRBJ1-5 NA TRBV6-7 TRBD1 15 CASSYNGQAKSPQHF TGTGCCAGCAGTTATAACGGACAGGCCAAGAGTCCCCAGCATTTT
TRBJ1-1 few TRBV12-3/TRBV12-4 NA 12 CASNLSPKEAFF TGTGCCAGCAACCTTTCGCCCAAAGAGGCTTTCTTT
TRBJ2-7 few TRBV27 NA 14 CASSLGDVSDEQYF TGTGCCAGCAGTTTGGGAGATGTGTCGGACGAGCAGTACTTC
TRBJ1-4 few TRBV12-3/TRBV12-4 TRBD1 15 CASSLEGQRNEKLFF TGTGCCAGCAGTTTAGAGGGACAGAGGAATGAAAAACTGTTTTTT
TRBJ1-5 many TRBV12-3/TRBV12-4 NA 13 CASSNREGQPQHF TGTGCCAGCAGCAACAGGGAAGGTCAGCCCCAGCATTTT
TRBJ1-5 NA TRBV20-1 NA 14 CSASKQGGNQPQHF TGCAGTGCTAGTAAACAGGGAGGCAATCAGCCCCAGCATTTT
TRBJ1-1 NA TRBV29-1 NA 14 CSVKTESGPHKAFF TGCAGCGTTAAAACCGAATCGGGACCCCACAAAGCTTTCTTT
TRBJ2-7 NA TRBV2 NA 12 CASRKWGGTATF TGTGCCAGCAGGAAGTGGGGCGGGACAGCCACTTTC
TRBJ2-5 few TRBV29-1 NA 14 CSVARGLGQETQYF TGCAGCGTTGCCAGGGGCCTCGGCCAAGAGACCCAGTACTTC
TRBJ2-1 NA TRBV6-5 TRBD2 14 CASSRLAGRDEQFF TGTGCCAGCAGTAGACTAGCGGGAAGGGATGAGCAGTTCTTC
TRBJ2-5 many TRBV29-1 TRBD2 15 CSVDGTRGAQETQYF TGCAGCGTTGACGGGACTAGGGGGGCTCAAGAGACCCAGTACTTC
TRBJ2-7 few TRBV29-1 NA 15 CSVEATAPGRYEQYF TGCAGCGTTGAAGCTACAGCCCCGGGCCGCTACGAGCAGTACTTC
TRBJ2-7 NA TRBV27 TRBD2 15 CASSLKTSGYYEQYF TGTGCCAGCAGTTTGAAGACTAGCGGGTACTACGAGCAGTACTTC
TRBJ2-1 many TRBV29-1 TRBD2 13 CSVLAGGHNEQFF TGCAGCGTACTAGCGGGAGGGCACAATGAGCAGTTCTTC
TRBJ2-7 few TRBV28 TRBD2 15 CASSLYASGPSEQYF TGTGCCAGCAGTTTATACGCTAGCGGGCCTTCCGAGCAGTACTTC
TRBJ2-3 many TRBV20-1 NA 12 CSASAGADTQYF TGCAGTGCTAGTGCGGGTGCAGATACGCAGTATTTT
TRBJ1-1 NA TRBV5-1 NA 16 CASSLIGVRSNTEAFF TGCGCCAGCAGCTTGATAGGGGTTCGGTCGAACACTGAAGCTTTCTTT
TRBJ2-3 NA TRBV28 NA 15 CASSLLFGGRDTQYF TGTGCCAGCAGTTTACTTTTCGGGGGGCGAGATACGCAGTATTTT
TRBJ2-1 few TRBV4-3 TRBD2 16 CASSQDSGSLYNEQFF TGCGCCAGCAGCCAAGATAGCGGGAGCCTATACAATGAGCAGTTCTTC
TRBJ2-1 many TRBV29-1 NA 11 CSMGLYNEQFF TGCAGCATGGGACTTTATAATGAGCAGTTCTTC
TRBJ2-1 many TRBV20-1 NA 14 CSAVGGASHNEQFF TGCAGTGCAGTGGGCGGGGCCTCGCACAATGAGCAGTTCTTC
TRBJ1-1 few TRBV18 TRBD1 13 CASSRTGTLEAFF TGTGCCAGCTCACGGACAGGGACCCTTGAAGCTTTCTTT
TRBJ2-7 few TRBV5-1 NA 14 CASSMTGGSYEQYF TGCGCCAGCAGCATGACAGGCGGCTCCTACGAGCAGTACTTC
TRBJ2-1 NA TRBV18 NA 13 CASSPVAYNEQFF TGTGCCAGCTCACCAGTAGCCTACAATGAGCAGTTCTTC
TRBJ2-7 NA TRBV6-1 NA 16 CASSDPSGLKIGEQYF TGTGCCAGCAGTGACCCCTCGGGGCTTAAAATCGGGGAGCAGTACTTC
TRBJ2-5 NA TRBV28 NA 15 CASSQPSGSQETQYF TGTGCCAGCAGCCAGCCCAGCGGGTCTCAAGAGACCCAGTACTTC
TRBJ2-3 few TRBV6-2/TRBV6-3 NA 14 CASTRMGPQDTQYF TGTGCCAGCACCCGAATGGGACCCCAAGATACGCAGTATTTT
TRBJ1-1 NA TRBV20-1 NA 12 CSAFRGDTEAFF TGCAGTGCATTCAGGGGAGACACTGAAGCTTTCTTT
TRBJ2-3 NA TRBV28 TRBD1 13 CASSQGAVDTQYF TGTGCCAGCAGCCAGGGGGCTGTAGATACGCAGTATTTT
TRBJ1-1 many TRBV20-1 NA 11 CSAHRDTEAFF TGCAGTGCTCACAGGGACACTGAAGCTTTCTTT
TRBJ1-2 many TRBV12-3/TRBV12-4 TRBD1 13 CASRPTGDYGYTF TGTGCCAGCAGACCGACAGGGGACTATGGCTACACCTTC
TRBJ1-2 NA TRBV12-3/TRBV12-4 NA 13 CASSNRDRDGYTF TGTGCCAGCAGCAACCGGGACCGTGATGGCTACACCTTC
TRBJ1-1 few TRBV6-1 NA 15 CASSREGGRDTEAFF TGTGCCAGCAGCCGAGAAGGGGGGAGGGACACTGAAGCTTTCTTT
TRBJ2-7 NA TRBV7-2 NA 14 CASSLWGSRQEQYF TGTGCCAGCAGCTTATGGGGCAGCCGACAGGAGCAGTACTTC